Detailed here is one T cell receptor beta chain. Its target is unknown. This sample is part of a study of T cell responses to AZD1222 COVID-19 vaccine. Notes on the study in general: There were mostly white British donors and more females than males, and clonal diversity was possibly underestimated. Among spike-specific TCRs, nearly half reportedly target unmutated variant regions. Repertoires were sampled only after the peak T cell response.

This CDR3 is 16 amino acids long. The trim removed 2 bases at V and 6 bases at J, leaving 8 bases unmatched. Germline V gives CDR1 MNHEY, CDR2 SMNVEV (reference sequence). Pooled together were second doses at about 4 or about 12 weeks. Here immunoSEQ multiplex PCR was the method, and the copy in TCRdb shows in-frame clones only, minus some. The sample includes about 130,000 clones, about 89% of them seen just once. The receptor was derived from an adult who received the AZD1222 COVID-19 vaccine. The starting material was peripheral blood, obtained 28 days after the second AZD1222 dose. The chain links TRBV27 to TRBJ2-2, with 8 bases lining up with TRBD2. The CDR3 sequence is CASSLPAGVGAGELFF. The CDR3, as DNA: TGTGCCAGCAGTTTACCAGCGGGAGTGGGAGCCGGGGAGCTGTTTTTT.